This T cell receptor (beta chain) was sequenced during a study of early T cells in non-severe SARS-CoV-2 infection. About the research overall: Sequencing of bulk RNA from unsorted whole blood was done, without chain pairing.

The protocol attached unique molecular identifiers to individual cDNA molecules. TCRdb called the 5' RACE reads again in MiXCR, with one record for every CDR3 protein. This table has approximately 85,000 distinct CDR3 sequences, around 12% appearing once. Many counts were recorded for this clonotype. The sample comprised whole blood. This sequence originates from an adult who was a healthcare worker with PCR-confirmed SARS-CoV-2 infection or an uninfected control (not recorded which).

CDR3 nucleotide sequence: TGCAGTGCTAGGCGGGGGGGACCGAACACCGGGGAGCTGTTTTTT. It codes for CSARRGGPNTGELFF. V and J are TRBV20-1 and TRBJ2-2; 9 bases map to TRBD2. The CDR3 totals 15 residues. CDR1 DFQATT and CDR2 SNEGSKA come from the germline V gene (reference sequence). After removal of 3 bases from V and 0 bases from J, the junction contained 2 bases not matched to a gene.